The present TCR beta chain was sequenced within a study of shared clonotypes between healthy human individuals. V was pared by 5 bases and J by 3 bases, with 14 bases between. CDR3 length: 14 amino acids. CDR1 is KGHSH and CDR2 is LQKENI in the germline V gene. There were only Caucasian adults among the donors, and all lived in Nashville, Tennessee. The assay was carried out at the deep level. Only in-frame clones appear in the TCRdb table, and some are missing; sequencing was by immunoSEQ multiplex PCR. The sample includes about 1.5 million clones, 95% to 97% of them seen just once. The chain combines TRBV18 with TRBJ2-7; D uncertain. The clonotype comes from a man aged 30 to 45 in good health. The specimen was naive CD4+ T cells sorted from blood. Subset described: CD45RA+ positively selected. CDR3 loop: CASSSRPEFYEQYF. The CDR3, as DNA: TGTGCCAGCTCATCACGCCCGGAATTCTACGAGCAGTACTTC.